Listed here are 16 T cell receptor beta chains from one sample, sequenced in a study of T-cell reconstitution after alpha-beta-depleted transplantation in children. Preparation of the TCRbeta library used unique molecular identifiers. TCRdb called the PCR reads again in MiXCR, with one record for every CDR3 protein. The sample holds about 980,000 distinct CDR3 sequences; roughly 29% are singletons and the top ten take 28%. This specimen was PBMCs, mostly from graft donor cells, taken 360 days after TCRalphabeta/CD19-depleted stem cell transplant. Receptors originate from a boy under three years old who had a stem cell transplant for SCID, so the T cells may come from the graft donor.

The V call is TRBV9, the J call TRBJ2-7; D gene uncertain. This CDR3 has 14 residues. V shed 0 bases and J shed 3 bases, with 10 bases lying between them. The germline gives CDR1 SGDLS, CDR2 YYNGEE. The CDR3 sequence is CASSVGGNGYEQYF. CDR3 DNA sequence: TGTGCCAGCAGCGTAGGAGGTAACGGCTACGAGCAGTACTTC.

The V call is TRBV4-2, the J call TRBJ2-2; 9 nucleotides match TRBD2. Germline values: CDR1 LGHNA, CDR2 YNFKEQ. The CDR3 runs to 17 residues. Trimming removed 0 bases from V and 1 base from J; junction bases left unmatched: 3. The CDR3 spells CASSQDRLAENTGELFF. The CDR3 DNA reads TGTGCCAGCAGCCAAGATAGACTAGCGGAGAACACCGGGGAGCTGTTTTTT.

The rearrangement joins TRBV18 to TRBJ1-1, with a weak D call TRBD1 (5 bases). The CDR3 consists of 17 residues. The V end lost 3 bases, the J end lost 4 bases, and 21 bases lay between the germline ends. Germline V lookup: CDR1 KGHSH, CDR2 LQKENI. CDR3 in DNA: TGTGCCAGCTCACCCCAGCATGCCCGTTCGGGACTCACTGAAGCTTTCTTT. Translated: CASSPQHARSGLTEAFF.

This clonotype has only a few counts. The chain uses TRBV9 and TRBJ2-2; no clear D gene. Germline values: CDR1 SGDLS, CDR2 YYNGEE. Deletions cut 1 base from V and 6 bases from J, with 7 bases between. The CDR3 loop spans 13 amino acids. CDR3 coding DNA: TGTGCCAGCAGCGTAACACACTCCGGGGAGCTGTTTTTT. This sequence encodes CASSVTHSGELFF.

This clonotype was picked up many times. This sequence joins TRBV24-1 and TRBJ2-1; no firm D call. Germline CDR1 KGHDR, CDR2 SFDVKD. Trimming shortened V by 3 bases and J by 7 bases, and 15 bases separated the two germline ends. This CDR3 is built from 15 residues. Written as DNA, the CDR3 is TGTGCCACCAGTGATGGATTAGCCCACCCTAATGAGCAGTTCTTC. Protein sequence: CATSDGLAHPNEQFF.

The CDR3 bases are TGTGCCAGCAGCCCCCTCGGGACTAGCGGGGGGGTAAATGAGCAGTTCTTC. This sequence encodes CASSPLGTSGGVNEQFF. The gene calls are TRBV14 and TRBJ2-1, with TRBD2 identical over 16 bases. The CDR3 runs 17 residues. Germline values: CDR1 SGHDN, CDR2 FVKESK. The V and J ends lost 4 bases and 7 bases, in that order; junction bases with no gene match: 7.

This clonotype has ten or more counts. This sequence joins TRBV12-3 or TRBV12-4 and TRBJ1-1; possibly TRBD1 for D (5 bases). V was trimmed by 4 bases and J by 5 bases, leaving 11 bases between them. This CDR3 contains 13 residues. CDR3 protein: CASSSREGTEAFF. CDR3 nucleotides: TGTGCCAGCAGTTCAAGGGAGGGGACTGAAGCTTTCTTT.

This clonotype was seen ten or more times. The chain is built from TRBV10-3 and TRBJ2-2, with no clear D. V was pared by 3 bases and J by 3 bases, with 11 bases between. This CDR3 contains 15 residues. The germline gives CDR1 ENHRY, CDR2 SYGVKD. As DNA, the CDR3 is TGTGCCATCAGTGACCGGACCTTGGACACCGGGGAGCTGTTTTTT. It translates to CAISDRTLDTGELFF.

This rearrangement joins TRBV7-1 to TRBJ2-3; TRBD2 matches 10 bases. TRBV7-1 is placed among ORFs of uncertain function. After removal of 3 bases from V and 3 bases from J, the junction contained 6 bases not matched to a gene. The CDR3 is 16 amino acids. CDR3: CASSSHLAGGTDTQYF. In DNA, the CDR3 is TGTGCCAGCAGCTCGCATTTAGCGGGGGGAACAGATACGCAGTATTTT.

This clonotype came up a few times. The gene calls are TRBV3-1 and TRBJ1-5; D might be TRBD1 (5 bases). CDR3 length equals 17 residues. Germline V gene data show CDR1 as LGHDT and CDR2 as YNNKEL (reference sequence). V dropped 4 bases and J dropped 0 bases, with 16 bases sitting between them. The CDR3 protein is CASSPGPGSYSNQPQHF. The DNA of the CDR3 is TGTGCCAGCAGCCCGGGACCGGGGAGTTATAGCAATCAGCCCCAGCATTTT.

V and J are TRBV2 and TRBJ1-5; weak D call: TRBD1 (6 bases). Trimming took 6 bases from V and 4 from J, leaving 16 bases between them. CDR3 length: 15 amino acids. Germline CDR1 is SNHLY and CDR2 is FYNNEI. The CDR3 is CASRARGGGNQPQHF. For the CDR3, the DNA is TGTGCCAGCAGGGCCCGTGGGGGCGGAAATCAGCCCCAGCATTTT.

This clonotype showed up many times. This rearrangement joins TRBV5-1 to TRBJ2-1; 8 positions match TRBD2. CDR1 and CDR2 from the germline V gene are SGHRS and YFSETQ. The CDR3 loop spans 15 amino acids. The V gene end was trimmed by 2 bases and the J gene end by 2 bases; junction bases not matched to a gene: 3. CDR3 region: CASSLIAGPYNEQFF. CDR3 bases: TGCGCCAGCAGCTTAATAGCGGGACCCTACAATGAGCAGTTCTTC.

This clonotype was picked up a small number of times. J is TRBJ2-2 and V is TRBV12-3 or TRBV12-4; D uncertain. This CDR3 is built from 15 residues. Trimming cost V 5 bases and J 2 bases, with 12 bases left between them. CDR3 DNA sequence: TGTGCCAGCAGTCACGCCAGGCCTAACACCGGGGAGCTGTTTTTT. Amino acid sequence: CASSHARPNTGELFF.

This clonotype has only a few counts. This sequence joins TRBV2 and TRBJ2-6, with 11 bases fitting TRBD1. Germline CDR1 and CDR2: SNHLY and FYNNEI. The CDR3 contains 15 residues. With V trimmed by 10 bases and J by 3 bases, 5 bases remained unmatched. The CDR3 nucleotides are TGTGCCACCTTGGACAGGGGGCATGGGGCCAACGTCCTGACTTTC. It specifies CATLDRGHGANVLTF. The variable domain in full, completed from reference TRBV2 and TRBJ2-6, reads EPEVTQTPSHQVTQMGQEVILRCVPISNHLYFYWYRQILGQKVEFLVSFYNNEISEKSEIFDDQFSVERPDGSNFTLKIRSTKLEDSAMYFCATLDRGHGANVLTFGAGSRLTVL.

This sequence joins TRBV6-2 or TRBV6-3 and TRBJ2-1, with D unclear. Germline-derived CDR1 and CDR2 are MNHEY and SVGEGT. The V end lost 7 bases, the J end lost 3 bases, and 13 bases lay between the germline ends. This CDR3 contains 14 residues. The CDR3 nucleotides read TGTGCCAGCAAGGGCGCCGGCCTCTACAATGAGCAGTTCTTC. This gives the protein CASKGAGLYNEQFF.

The chain is built from TRBV6-1 and TRBJ1-3, with 7 bases matching TRBD1. CDR1 MNHNS and CDR2 SASEGT come from the germline V gene. V lost 4 bases and J lost 1; bases outside the gene matches: 7. The CDR3 is made up of 16 amino acids. CDR3 sequence: CASSGLATGSGNTIYF. Here the CDR3 DNA reads TGTGCCAGCAGTGGCTTAGCGACAGGGTCTGGAAACACCATATATTTT.